This is a list of T cell receptor beta chains from one sample in a study of cytomegalovirus exposure and HLA in healthy donors. Clones were read by immunoSEQ multiplex PCR, and TCRdb kept only the in-frame ones, dropping some. The repertoire holds hundreds of thousands of clones, with roughly two thirds as singletons. Input material: PBMCs. Receptors were obtained from a female donor in good health and CMV-seronegative. CDR3s include the opening cysteine and the closing phenylalanine or tryptophan. A D gene is named only where the DNA matches it firmly. Only some rows state a clone size, as once, few, many or a class for expanded clones.

TRBJ1-2 TRBV9 NA TRBD1 TGTGCCAGCAGCGTAGGACCAGGGACAGCCAGTCATGGCTACACCTTC CASSVGPGTASHGYTF
TRBJ2-7 TRBV2 NA TRBD2 TGTGCCAGCAGAAGACTAGCGGACGAGCAGTACTTC CASRRLADEQYF
TRBJ1-5 TRBV6-1 NA NA TGTGCCAGCAGTCACTCTGAAGCAGGGCCCCAGCATTTT CASSHSEAGPQHF
TRBJ2-1 TRBV7-9 NA NA TGTTCCAGCAGCTCCGCGGGGAATGAGCAGTTCTTC CSSSSAGNEQFF
TRBJ2-7 TRBV6-5 NA TRBD2 TGTGCCAGCACGGGGCTAGCGGGGTACGAGCAGTACTTC CASTGLAGYEQYF
TRBJ2-1 TRBV7-6 NA TRBD2 TGTGCCAGCAGCCTTTTAGCGGGAGCACCGTCCTACAATGAGCAGTTCTTC CASSLLAGAPSYNEQFF
TRBJ2-5 TRBV27 NA TRBD2 TGTGCCAGCAGTTTATCGACTAGCGGGAGGGCCACCAGAGAGACCCAGTACTTC CASSLSTSGRATRETQYF
TRBJ2-1 TRBV11-3 NA NA TGTGCCAGCAGCCGGACTCCGTACAATGAGCAGTTCTTC CASSRTPYNEQFF
TRBJ2-3 TRBV6-6 NA NA TGTGGAGGATCCAACTTCTTCACAGATACGCAGTATTTT CGGSNFFTDTQYF
TRBJ2-1 TRBV10-1 NA TRBD2 TGCGCCAGCAGTGAGGTACTAGCGGGAAACTACAATGAGCAGTTCTTC CASSEVLAGNYNEQFF
TRBJ2-2 TRBV11-2 NA TRBD2 TGTGCAGCATCACGGGGGGGGCAAAACACCGGGGAGCTGTTTTTT CAASRGGQNTGELFF
TRBJ1-6 TRBV30 NA TRBD1 TGTGCCTGGAGTGGGGGGCAGGGGGTCTGGGATTCACCCCTCCACTTT CAWSGGQGVWDSPLHF
TRBJ1-2 TRBV5-6 NA TRBD1 TGTGCCAGCAGCATGACCGGGACAGACTATGGCTACACCTTC CASSMTGTDYGYTF
TRBJ1-1 TRBV11-1 NA TRBD1 TGTGCCAGCAGTTCGACAGGGCTAGAAGCTTTCTTT CASSSTGLEAFF
TRBJ1-2 TRBV6-6 NA NA TGTGCCAGCAGGCGAGCGGAAACTAACTATGGCTACACCTTC CASRRAETNYGYTF
TRBJ1-1 TRBV6-1 few TRBD1 TGTGCCAGCAAGGGGGACAGGGTGAGCACTGAAGCTTTCTTT CASKGDRVSTEAFF
TRBJ1-2 TRBV7-9 few NA TGTGCCAGCAGCCCGGAGTTGGGGGCTGGGGGCTACACCTTC CASSPELGAGGYTF
TRBJ2-7 TRBV14 NA NA TGTGCCAGCAGCCAAGATGTTTGGCCATCCATGCAGGGTTCCCCCTACGAGCAGTACTTC CASSQDVWPSMQGSPYEQYF
TRBJ2-7 TRBV5-1 few TRBD1 TGCGCCAGCAGCTCCGGGACAGGGGGGGGCGAGCAGTACTTC CASSSGTGGGEQYF
TRBJ2-4 TRBV30 NA TRBD2 TGTGCCTGGAGTGGGAGCGGGAGTAGCAAAAACATTCAGTACTTC CAWSGSGSSKNIQYF
TRBJ2-2 TRBV10-2 few TRBD1 TGCGCCAGCAGGGGGACAGGGAACACCGGGGAGCTGTTTTTT CASRGTGNTGELFF
TRBJ2-2 TRBV5-1 NA NA TGCGCCAGCAGCTTGGTTAGTAGCTCGAACACCGGGGAGCTGTTTTTT CASSLVSSSNTGELFF
TRBJ2-2 TRBV9 few TRBD2 TGTGCCAGCAGCCCCCCTCGGGGGGAAGGGGAGCTGTTTTTT CASSPPRGEGELFF
TRBJ2-7 TRBV6-5 NA NA TGTGCCAGCAGTTACTCGCTTTCGGAGAGGCGCGAGCAGTACTTC CASSYSLSERREQYF
TRBJ2-3 TRBV5-1 few TRBD1 TGCGCCAGCAGCTATATTTGGGACAGGGAGTTTTTTCACGATACGCAGTATTTT CASSYIWDREFFHDTQYF
TRBJ2-1 TRBV5-4 few NA TGTGCCAGCAGCTTGGGCCCCAGCTCCTACAATGAGCAGTTCTTC CASSLGPSSYNEQFF
TRBJ1-1 TRBV10-3 few TRBD1 TGTGCCATCAGTGGGGACAGGAACACTGAAGCTTTCTTT CAISGDRNTEAFF
TRBJ2-7 TRBV15 NA TRBD1 TGTGCCACCAGCAGAGATCGCCGGACAGGGAATTACGAGCAGTACTTC CATSRDRRTGNYEQYF
TRBJ2-5 TRBV5-1 NA TRBD2 TGCGCCAGCACCCGGGAGATAGCGGGAGGGGAGACCCAGTACTTC CASTREIAGGETQYF
TRBJ2-1 TRBV4-1 NA TRBD1 TGCGCCAGCAGCCACGGCGGACAGGCTGGCTACAATGAGCAGTTCTTC CASSHGGQAGYNEQFF
TRBJ2-7 TRBV20-1 NA NA TGCAGTGCTAGCGTTAACGAGCAGTACTTC CSASVNEQYF
TRBJ2-1 TRBV4-1 NA TRBD2 TGCGCCAGCAGCCAGGGCTTAGCGGGATGGGGGAATGAGCAGTTCTTC CASSQGLAGWGNEQFF
TRBJ2-3 TRBV7-9 NA TRBD2 TGTGCCAGCAGCTTATGGGGACTAGCGGGGATAAGCACAGATACGCAGTATTTT CASSLWGLAGISTDTQYF
TRBJ2-5 TRBV5-1 once TRBD2 TGCGCCAGCAGCTTGGGACTAGCCTTTCCCGAGACCCAGTACTTC CASSLGLAFPETQYF
TRBJ2-7 TRBV28 NA TRBD1 TGTGCCAGCAGTCCGGACAGGGGGACCTACGAGCAGTACTTC CASSPDRGTYEQYF
TRBJ1-3 TRBV30 NA NA TGTGCCTGGAAGCCGACAGTCTCTGGAAACACCATATATTTT CAWKPTVSGNTIYF
TRBJ2-2 TRBV2 NA NA TGTGCCAGCAGAATCGGACAGCTGAACACCGGGGAGCTGTTTTTT CASRIGQLNTGELFF
TRBJ1-1 TRBV29-1 once NA TGCAGCGTTGAAGGGACACCTTCTGAAGCTTTCTTT CSVEGTPSEAFF
TRBJ2-5 TRBV6-5 once NA TGTGTCAGCAGTTACTCTGACAGCCCCCAAGGGACCCAGTACTTC CVSSYSDSPQGTQYF
TRBJ2-1 TRBV15 NA NA TGTGCCACCAGCACGGGGATCAATGAGCAGTTCTTC CATSTGINEQFF
TRBJ2-5 TRBV5-4 NA TRBD1 TGTGCCAGCACCAAGACAGGGAGTCAAGAGACCCAGTACTTC CASTKTGSQETQYF
TRBJ2-3 TRBV5-4 few TRBD2 TGTGCCAGCAGCCCTAGCGGGAGCACAGATACGCAGTATTTT CASSPSGSTDTQYF
TRBJ2-7 TRBV9 NA NA TGTGCCAGCAGCGTAACTCCTCAGGGAACTACTGCCTACGAGCAGTACTTC CASSVTPQGTTAYEQYF
TRBJ2-6 TRBV5-1 NA NA TGCGCCAGCAGCTTAGTAACAGGGTCGTCTGGGGCCAACGTCCTGACTTTC CASSLVTGSSGANVLTF
TRBJ2-1 TRBV9 NA TRBD2 TGTGCCAGCAGCGTCCGACTAGCGGGAGTGGGCAATGAGCAGTTCTTC CASSVRLAGVGNEQFF
TRBJ2-3 TRBV5-1 NA TRBD2 TGCGCCAACAGCCTAGCGGGAGTCATAGATACGCAGTATTTT CANSLAGVIDTQYF
TRBJ2-2 TRBV27 NA NA TGTGCCAGCACACTCGTTAGACTCGGAGACAGCACCGGGGAGCTGTTTTTT CASTLVRLGDSTGELFF
TRBJ2-1 TRBV5-6 once TRBD2 TGTGCCAGCAGCGCCGGGACTAGGTGGGGCAATGAGCAGTTCTTC CASSAGTRWGNEQFF
TRBJ2-7 TRBV18 once NA TGTGCCAGCTCCCCAACTACTTCCTACGAGCAGTACTTC CASSPTTSYEQYF
TRBJ2-1 TRBV7-2 NA TRBD2 TGTGCCAGCAGCTTAAGGGGACTAGCGGAGGGGAATGAGCAGTTCTTC CASSLRGLAEGNEQFF
TRBJ2-3 TRBV10-3 NA TRBD2 TGTGCCATCAGTGCAATGCTAACTAGCGGAGGCACAGATACGCAGTATTTT CAISAMLTSGGTDTQYF